This TCR beta chain came from a study of blood T cell repertoires in COVID-19. Overall study: The study drew acute and convalescent COVID-19 samples from the United States, Italy and Spain.

In the authors' workflow: Amplified reference gene primers provided the basis for estimating nucleated cell counts. TCRdb's table, derived via immunoSEQ multiplex PCR, lists solely in-frame clones and lacks some. For V, J and clone size, that table is used; D and trimming come from the DNA. The table records 70,000 to 80,000 clones, about nine tenths of them present only once. Germline CDR1 LGHDT, CDR2 YNNKEL (reference sequence). The CDR3 loop spans 13 amino acids. V shed 1 base and J shed 8 bases, with 11 bases lying between them. The sample consisted of peripheral blood. This chain joins TRBV3-1 (or the pseudogene TRBV3-2) and TRBJ1-2, with D possibly being TRBD1 (5 bases). The sequence was collected from a woman aged 50 to 60 with acute or convalescent COVID-19. The CDR3 is CASSQGHRQGYTF. DNA of the CDR3: TGTGCCAGCAGCCAAGGGCACAGGCAGGGCTACACCTTC.